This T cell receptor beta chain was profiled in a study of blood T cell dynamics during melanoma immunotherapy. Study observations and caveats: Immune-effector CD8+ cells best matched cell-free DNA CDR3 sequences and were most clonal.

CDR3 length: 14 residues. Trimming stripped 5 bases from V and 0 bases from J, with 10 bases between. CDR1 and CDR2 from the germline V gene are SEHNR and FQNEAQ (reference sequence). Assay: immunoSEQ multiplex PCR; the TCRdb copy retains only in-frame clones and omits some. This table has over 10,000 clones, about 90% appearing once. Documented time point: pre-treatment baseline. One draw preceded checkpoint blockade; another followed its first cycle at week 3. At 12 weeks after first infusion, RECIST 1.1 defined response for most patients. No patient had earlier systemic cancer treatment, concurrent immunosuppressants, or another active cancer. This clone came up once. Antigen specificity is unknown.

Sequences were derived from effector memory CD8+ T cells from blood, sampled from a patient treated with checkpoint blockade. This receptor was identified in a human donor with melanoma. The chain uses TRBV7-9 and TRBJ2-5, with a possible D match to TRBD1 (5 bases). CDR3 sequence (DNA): TGTGCCAGCAGCGCCCGACAGAACCAAGAGACCCAGTACTTC. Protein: CASSARQNQETQYF. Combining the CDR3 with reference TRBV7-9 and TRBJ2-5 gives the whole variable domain DTGVSQNPRHKITKRGQNVTFRCDPISEHNRLYWYRQTLGQGPEFLTYFQNEAQLEKSRLLSDRFSAERPKGSFSTLEIQRTEQGDSAMYLCASSARQNQETQYFGPGTRLLVL.